This entry lists 30 T cell receptor beta chains sequenced from one sample in a study. The sorted Tregs were CD4+CD25+CD127-/low cells. TCRdb passed the 5' RACE reads through MiXCR, listing each CDR3 protein once. The sample yields fewer than 55,000 distinct CDR3 sequences, roughly 20% seen once. The sequencing input was Tregs sorted from a lymph node. The receptor set was obtained from a female donor with breast cancer.

This chain connects TRBV29-1 to TRBJ2-1, with TRBD2 identical over 7 bases. The CDR3 is made up of 12 amino acids. The germline V gene has CDR1 SQVTM and CDR2 ANQGSEA. The V segment lost 8 bases and the J segment 6 bases; nucleotides outside the gene matches: 7. CDR3 loop: CSSRLAANEQFF. The DNA for the CDR3 is TGCAGCTCGCGACTAGCAGCCAATGAGCAGTTCTTC.

This chain connects TRBV19 to TRBJ2-4, with 7 bases fitting TRBD1. Germline CDR1 reads LNHDA; CDR2 reads SQIVND (reference sequence). This CDR3 region has 13 residues. Unmatched junction bases numbered 8, after V lost 5 bases and J lost 10 bases. The CDR3 reads CASSLGQTSIQYF. DNA for the CDR3: TGTGCCAGTAGTTTGGGACAGACTTCTATTCAGTACTTC.

The CDR3: CASSSLGNTEAFF. Written as DNA, the CDR3 is TGTGCCAGCAGTAGCCTCGGGAACACTGAAGCTTTCTTT. The V gene is TRBV7-9, the J gene TRBJ1-1; no firm D call. The CDR3 is 13 amino acids. Trimming removed 6 bases from V and 1 base from J, with 9 bases in between. CDR1 is SEHNR, CDR2 FQNEAQ, per germline (reference sequence).

Comments on this clonotype: Being one base from a much bigger clone, this may be a read error. V is TRBV6-5 and J is TRBJ2-2, with D tentatively TRBD1 (5 bases). Per the germline V gene, CDR1 is MNHEY and CDR2 is SVGAGI. CDR3 length: 14 amino acids. DNA for the CDR3: TGTACCAGCAGTTGGCAGGGTCGAACCGGGGAGCTGTTTTTT. This gives the protein CTSSWQGRTGELFF.

The chain uses TRBV4-1 and TRBJ2-1; 10 bases fit TRBD2. The CDR3 runs 20 residues. Germline V gives CDR1 MGHRA, CDR2 YSYEKL. J gave up 9 bases and V 5 bases, and 25 bases lay outside the gene matches. CDR3 sequence: CASSWRPTDRTSGEGVEQFF. The CDR3 nucleotides read TGCGCCAGCAGCTGGAGGCCCACTGATCGGACTAGCGGTGAGGGGGTTGAGCAGTTCTTC.

This clonotype was counted ten times or more. The chain combines TRBV12-3 or TRBV12-4 with TRBJ2-3; D is unresolved. Trimming removed 7 bases from V and 6 bases from J, with 8 bases in between. There are 11 residues in the CDR3. The CDR3 loop is CASTQGDTQYF. The CDR3 DNA reads as TGTGCCAGCACACAAGGGGATACGCAGTATTTT.

The V call is TRBV2, the J call TRBJ2-7; 8 positions agree with TRBD2. Per the germline V gene, CDR1 is SNHLY and CDR2 is FYNNEI. V gave up 6 bases and J gave up 3 bases; unmatched junction bases: 7. CDR3 length: 14 amino acids. CDR3 protein: CASRATSGGYEQYF. CDR3 nucleotides: TGTGCCAGCAGGGCTACAAGCGGGGGCTACGAGCAGTACTTC.

By share, this clonotype counts as medium-sized. The chain recombines TRBV29-1 with TRBJ2-7; 11 nucleotides line up with TRBD2. This CDR3 is built from 12 residues. With 7 bases clipped from V and 5 bases from J, the junction kept 4 bases outside the gene matches. The germline V gene encodes CDR1 SQVTM and CDR2 ANQGSEA. CDR3 protein: CSAGTSGDEQYF. CDR3 coding DNA: TGCAGCGCCGGGACTAGCGGTGACGAGCAGTACTTC.

This clonotype was found many times. The CDR3 reads CASSYAEYTGELFF. For the CDR3, the DNA is TGTGCCAGCAGTTACGCAGAATACACCGGGGAGCTGTTTTTT. The chain employs TRBV6-2 or TRBV6-3 and TRBJ2-2; D unclear. V lost 2 bases and J lost 3, with 7 bases in between. The CDR3 runs 14 residues. The germline CDR1 and CDR2 sequences are MNHEY and SVGEGT.

This clonotype occurred once. Just one base apart from a much larger clone, this may be a read error. The gene calls are TRBV11-3 and TRBJ2-7; TRBD2 matches at 7 bases. Germline V lookup: CDR1 SGHNT, CDR2 YENEEA. This CDR3 spans 16 amino acids. After removal of 8 bases from V and 1 base from J, the junction contained 14 bases not matched to a gene. The DNA of the CDR3 is TGTGCCAGCGGCCCACAGCGGGGAAACGGGTCCTACGAGCAGTACTTC. As protein: CASGPQRGNGSYEQYF.

This clonotype occurred a few times. Possible read error: a much larger clone is one base away. This sequence joins TRBV5-1 and TRBJ2-1, with TRBD1 matching 8 bases. This CDR3 contains 15 residues. Germline assignment: CDR1 SGHRS and CDR2 YFSETQ. J was trimmed by 6 bases and V by 2 bases; bases with no gene match: 7. The CDR3 loop reads CASSFSGTGINEQFF. The DNA for the CDR3 is TGCGCCAGCAGCTTTTCCGGGACAGGCATCAATGAGCAGTTCTTC.

This sequence joins TRBV4-2 and TRBJ2-5, with 12 nucleotides matching TRBD2. The CDR3 loop spans 19 amino acids. Germline-derived CDR1 and CDR2 are LGHNA and YNFKEQ. Trimming cost V 0 bases and J 4 bases; bases outside gene matches: 12. The CDR3 DNA reads TGTGCCAGCAGCCAAGATCTCGGACTAGCGGGAAACCGGGGAGAGACCCAGTACTTC. Protein sequence: CASSQDLGLAGNRGETQYF.

This clonotype was seen at least ten times. This chain uses TRBV4-1 with TRBJ2-2; 8 bases align to TRBD2. The CDR3 runs 16 residues. Germline assignment: CDR1 MGHRA and CDR2 YSYEKL. V lost 1 base, J lost 3 bases, and 4 bases stayed unmatched. CDR3 sequence reads: CASSQVRLAHTGELFF. CDR3 sequence (DNA): TGCGCCAGCAGCCAAGTCCGACTAGCGCACACCGGGGAGCTGTTTTTT.

This clonotype was recorded at least ten times. The genes are TRBV29-1 and TRBJ2-7, with D possibly being TRBD1 or TRBD2 (5 bases each). This CDR3 is built from 13 residues. The V end lost 5 bases, the J end lost 0 bases, and 11 bases lay between the germline ends. CDR1 is SQVTM, CDR2 ANQGSEA, per germline. For the CDR3, the DNA is TGCAGCGTTTTTTATGGGGGCTCCTACGAGCAGTACTTC. Amino acid sequence: CSVFYGGSYEQYF.

Comments on this clonotype: Since no conserved phenylalanine or tryptophan closes the CDR3, a read error is the likely cause. The DNA is left out, because the CDR3 cannot be placed on it with certainty; the CDR3 is given as TCRdb lists it. CDR3 region: CASSLAGR. V is TRBV5-6 and J is TRBJ1-1. From germline, CDR1 is SGHDT and CDR2 YYEEEE. The CDR3 spans 8 residues, counting both ends.

The chain combines TRBV7-9 with TRBJ2-4; D possibly matches TRBD1 or TRBD2 (6 bases each). The CDR3 sequence is 18 residues long. V was trimmed by 5 bases and J by 0 bases, leaving 20 bases between them. Germline V gene lookup returns CDR1 SEHNR and CDR2 FQNEAQ (reference sequence). Here the CDR3 reads CASSPPIGGPLAKNIQYF. Written as DNA, the CDR3 is TGTGCCAGCAGCCCCCCGATCGGGGGCCCACTAGCCAAAAACATTCAGTACTTC. Full variable domain (rest looked up from reference TRBV7-9 and TRBJ2-4): DTGVSQNPRHKITKRGQNVTFRCDPISEHNRLYWYRQTLGQGPEFLTYFQNEAQLEKSRLLSDRFSAERPKGSFSTLEIQRTEQGDSAMYLCASSPPIGGPLAKNIQYFGAGTRLSVL.

This clonotype was observed a handful of times. The V gene is TRBV7-2, the J gene TRBJ2-1, with 8 bases identical to TRBD2. Germline values: CDR1 SGHTA, CDR2 FQGNSA. V lost 0 bases to trimming and J lost 7 bases; unmatched junction nucleotides: 2. The CDR3 sequence is 14 residues long. In DNA form, the CDR3 reads TGTGCCAGCAGCTTAGCAGCGGGAGCAAATGAGCAGTTCTTC. This codes for CASSLAAGANEQFF.

The chain uses TRBV2 and TRBJ1-5; D is ambiguous. V lost 4 bases, J lost 6 bases, and 10 bases lay in between. The CDR3 length is 13 residues. Germline CDR1 SNHLY, CDR2 FYNNEI. In DNA, the CDR3 is TGTGCCAGCAGTGTATCACAGATTCAGCCCCAGCATTTT. The encoded protein is CASSVSQIQPQHF.

This clonotype was recorded a few times. The V call is TRBV13, the J call TRBJ1-4; D is unresolved. The germline V and J ends were trimmed by 4 bases and 6 bases, with 15 bases remaining between them. Germline V CDR1 and CDR2: PRHDT, FYEKMQ (reference sequence). There are 15 residues in the CDR3. The CDR3 protein is CASSSRYRGDEKLFF. In DNA, the CDR3 is TGTGCCAGCAGCTCCCGATATCGGGGAGATGAAAAACTGTTTTTT.

This clonotype was counted a few times. V usage is TRBV4-1 and J usage is TRBJ2-7; D call uncertain. V was clipped by 1 base and J by 2 bases, with 9 bases between them. The germline V gene encodes CDR1 MGHRA and CDR2 YSYEKL. CDR3 length: 14 residues. CDR3 protein: CASSQGVRPYEQYF. CDR3 bases: TGCGCCAGCAGCCAAGGGGTCCGACCCTACGAGCAGTACTTC.

Worth noting for this clonotype: A read error may explain this, as a much larger clone is one base away. CDR3 coding DNA: TGTGCCAACAGAACGGGGGGGGTGGACGAGCAGTACTTC. This gives the protein CANRTGGVDEQYF. V and J are TRBV28 and TRBJ2-7; 8 bases agree with TRBD2. The length of the CDR3 is 13 residues. V was pared by 10 bases and J by 5 bases, with 10 bases of the junction left unmatched. From germline, CDR1 is MDHEN and CDR2 SYDVKM.

The chain has TRBV5-5 and TRBJ2-7; a weak D match, TRBD1 (6 bases). Germline CDR1 and CDR2: SGHKS and YYEKEE (reference sequence). The CDR3 has 12 residues. V lost 4 bases, J lost 10 bases, and 15 bases lay in between. The DNA for the CDR3 is TGTGCCAGCAGCGGCTCAGGGGACACCCAGTACTTC. Protein: CASSGSGDTQYF. The whole variable domain, filled in from reference TRBV5-5 and TRBJ2-7, reads DAGVTQSPTHLIKTRGQQVTLRCSPISGHKSVSWYQQVLGQGPQFIFQYYEKEERGRGNFPDRFSARQFPNYSSELNVNALLLGDSALYLCASSGSGDTQYFGPGTRLTVT.

This chain uses TRBV6-6 with TRBJ2-1, with 12 nucleotides matching TRBD2. After removal of 0 bases from V and 6 bases from J, the junction contained 6 bases not matched to a gene. Germline CDR1 MNHNY, CDR2 SVGAGI (reference sequence). This CDR3 spans 17 amino acids. The CDR3 region has the DNA TGTGCCAGCAGTTACTCGACTAGCGGGAGATCCGGCAATGAGCAGTTCTTC. Translating it yields CASSYSTSGRSGNEQFF.

This clonotype occurred a few times. This chain joins TRBV2 and TRBJ1-2, with 7 bases fitting TRBD1. The CDR3 has 12 amino acids. Germline-derived CDR1 and CDR2 are SNHLY and FYNNEI. The ends lost 7 bases at V and 5 bases at J; junction bases unmatched: 4. The CDR3 DNA follows: TGTGCCAGCACTCGGACAGGTTATGGCTACACCTTC. Protein product: CASTRTGYGYTF.

This clonotype was counted ten times or more. The V call is TRBV4-2, the J call TRBJ2-1; D is tentatively TRBD1 or TRBD2 (5 bases each). The CDR3 is made up of 11 amino acids. CDR1 and CDR2 (germline): LGHNA, YNFKEQ. V shed 3 bases and J shed 11 bases, with 8 bases lying between them. The CDR3: CASSHGTQQFF. Here the CDR3 DNA reads TGTGCCAGCAGCCATGGGACCCAGCAGTTCTTC.

This clonotype was seen a few times. The genes are TRBV27 and TRBJ1-6; unclear D gene. CDR3 length equals 12 residues. The V end was cut by 1 base, the J end by 5 bases, with 0 bases between. From germline, CDR1 is MNHEY and CDR2 SMNVEV (reference sequence). The CDR3 sequence: CASSLYNSPLHF. CDR3 bases: TGTGCCAGCAGTTTATATAATTCACCCCTCCACTTT.

With respect to this clonotype: The junction differs from germline at one of its ends, possibly a read error. The CDR3: CSAIPSVGENTGELLF. In nucleotides, the CDR3 is TGCAGTGCCATCCCTTCGGTGGGGGAGAACACCGGGGAGCTGCTTTTT. The chain employs TRBV20-1 and TRBJ2-2, with D perhaps given as TRBD1 or TRBD2 (5 bases each). Germline V gene lookup returns CDR1 DFQATT and CDR2 SNEGSKA (reference sequence). This CDR3 has 16 residues.

This clonotype has at least ten counts. The rearrangement uses TRBV7-2 and TRBJ1-1; D gene uncertain. The germline CDR1 and CDR2 sequences are SGHTA and FQGNSA. The V and J ends lost 3 bases and 4 bases respectively, with 6 bases between them. The CDR3 covers 12 residues. DNA of the CDR3: TGTGCCAGCAGCTTCATGCCCACTGAAGCTTTCTTT. Protein product: CASSFMPTEAFF.

This clonotype was detected ten times or more. One junction end disagrees with the germline gene, perhaps due to a read error. The gene calls are TRBV7-3 and TRBJ2-7; D assignment may be TRBD1 or TRBD2 (5 bases each). Germline V gene sequence: CDR1 SGHTA, CDR2 FQGTGA. The CDR3 is 15 residues long. The CDR3 spells CASSATGRSSSEQYF. Written as DNA, the CDR3 is TGTGCCAGCAGCGCGACGGGACGCTCATCCTCCGAGCAGTACTTC.

This clonotype was counted ten times or more. This chain connects TRBV15 to TRBJ1-2, with TRBD1 identical over 7 bases. CDR1 is LNHNV and CDR2 is YYDKDF in the germline V gene (reference sequence). There are 13 residues in the CDR3. After removal of 3 bases from V and 13 bases from J, the junction contained 11 bases not matched to a gene. The CDR3 nucleotides read TGTGCCACCAGCAGTCCGACAGGGTGGTATACCACCTTC. As protein: CATSSPTGWYTTF.